Described below is a single T cell receptor beta chain sequence and its context. Its antigen is currently unknown. V shed 6 bases and J shed 7 bases, with 24 bases lying between them. The CDR3 runs 16 residues. Germline V gene sequence: CDR1 SNHLY, CDR2 FYNNEI. The data derive from a study of cytomegalovirus exposure and HLA in healthy donors. On the study more broadly: Assignment to the Caucasian-associated ancestry cluster applied to more than 75% of the approximately 360 genotyped donors. Study-wide results and limits: Association of a missense DCLRE1C variant with TCR beta V- and J-gene trimming was reported in a later analysis. About 90% or about 30% of the time was how often most TCR beta V segments were productive, according to an earlier analysis.

The PCR ran on 60 Vbeta and 13 Jbeta primers. The protocol was immunoSEQ multiplex PCR, while the TCRdb copy is restricted to in-frame clones and leaves out a portion. The table lists 150,000 to 200,000 clones, around 81% of them singletons. Sequenced sample: PBMCs. This TCR derives from a man aged 18 to 35 in good health and CMV-seronegative. The gene calls are TRBV2 and TRBJ2-5, with TRBD1 as a possible D gene (6 bases). Here the CDR3 DNA reads TGTGCCAGCAGACGAGACAGGAACTCTAAGGCATGGACCCAGTACTTC. Translating gives CASRRDRNSKAWTQYF.